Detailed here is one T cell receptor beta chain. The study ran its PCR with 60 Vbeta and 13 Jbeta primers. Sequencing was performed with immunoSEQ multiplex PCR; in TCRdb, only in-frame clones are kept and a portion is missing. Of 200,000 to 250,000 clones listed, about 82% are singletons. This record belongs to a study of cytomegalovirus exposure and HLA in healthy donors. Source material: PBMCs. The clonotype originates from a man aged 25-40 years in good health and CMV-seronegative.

DNA of the CDR3: TGTGCCAGTAGTATAAGGAGGCGGACCGACGAGCAGTACTTC. This translates into CASSIRRRTDEQYF. The V and J genes are TRBV19 and TRBJ2-7, with a tentative D call TRBD2 (5 bases). The CDR3 length is 14 residues. Germline assignment: CDR1 LNHDA and CDR2 SQIVND (reference sequence). Trimming took off 2 bases at V and 5 bases at J, with 13 bases between the two ends.